Detailed here is one T cell receptor beta chain. This sample was taken from a study of blood T cell repertoires in COVID-19. Looking at the study overall: Italy, Spain and the United States were the sources of the convalescent and acute COVID-19 samples. T cells, B-cell-depleted T cells, or PBMCs provided the cDNA or gDNA that served as material.

TCRdb keeps only in-frame clones here, not all; method: immunoSEQ multiplex PCR. This table holds about 59,000 clones, 75% to 95% found once. Sequences were obtained from peripheral blood. The sequence was collected from an elderly man with acute or convalescent COVID-19.

DNA for the CDR3: TGTGCCAGCAGTGAAGCGGGGGGAGCGAACACTGAAGCTTTCTTT. It codes for CASSEAGGANTEAFF. This chain connects TRBV2 to TRBJ1-1, with a tentative D call TRBD1 (5 bases). There are 15 residues in the CDR3. Germline assignment: CDR1 SNHLY and CDR2 FYNNEI. V lost 0 bases to trimming and J lost 1 base, with 9 bases between them. Supplemented by reference TRBV2 and TRBJ1-1, the full variable domain reads EPEVTQTPSHQVTQMGQEVILRCVPISNHLYFYWYRQILGQKVEFLVSFYNNEISEKSEIFDDQFSVERPDGSNFTLKIRSTKLEDSAMYFCASSEAGGANTEAFFGQGTRLTVV.